Following are 24 T cell receptor beta chains from one sample sequenced in a study of T cell changes during pregnancy in multiple sclerosis (dated by TCRdb to the late 2010s). The method behind the library was the immunoSEQ multiplex PCR assay. TCRdb limited this immuneACCESS table to in-frame rearrangements with V and J called. A share of clones is missing; checked studies link under half to unresolved V genes, and the rest is unexplained. This sample holds 90,000 to 120,000 clones; roughly 90% were observed only once. The ten largest clonotypes hold around 0.8% of the sample. The input for sequencing was peripheral blood, taken in the third trimester of pregnancy. The receptor source for this set is a female donor in good health, enrolled as a control in a pregnancy study.

The genes are TRBV4-1 and TRBJ2-7; 7 positions agree with TRBD2. The CDR3 has 17 amino acids. Germline V CDR1 and CDR2: MGHRA, YSYEKL. After removal of 4 bases from V and 6 bases from J, the junction contained 18 bases not matched to a gene. The CDR3: CASSRGGTTTTTSEQYF. CDR3 nucleotides: TGCGCCAGCAGCCGCGGAGGGACTACTACTACTACGAGCGAGCAGTACTTC.

The rearrangement uses TRBV6-5 and TRBJ2-3, with D maybe TRBD2 (6 bases). V gave up 8 bases and J gave up 6 bases, with 12 bases separating them. Germline lookup yields CDR1 MNHEY and CDR2 SVGAGI. The CDR3 contains 12 residues. The CDR3 region is CASSPEGDTQYF. Written as DNA, the CDR3 is TGTGCCAGCTCTCCGGAGGGGGATACGCAGTATTTT.

The J gene is TRBJ2-1, the V gene TRBV7-9; a weak D match, TRBD2 (5 bases). CDR3 length: 15 amino acids. CDR1 and CDR2 from the germline V gene are SEHNR and FQNEAQ (reference sequence). V dropped 5 bases and J dropped 1 base, with 12 bases sitting between them. DNA for the CDR3: TGTGCCAGCAGCCCGGACTCTTCTTCCTACAATGAGCAGTTCTTC. This gives the protein CASSPDSSSYNEQFF. The complete variable domain, with remaining parts taken from reference TRBV7-9 and TRBJ2-1, reads DTGVSQNPRHKITKRGQNVTFRCDPISEHNRLYWYRQTLGQGPEFLTYFQNEAQLEKSRLLSDRFSAERPKGSFSTLEIQRTEQGDSAMYLCASSPDSSSYNEQFFGPGTRLTVL.

The J gene is TRBJ1-2, the V gene TRBV19, with a possible D match to TRBD1 (6 bases). Trimming removed 3 bases at V and 3 bases at J, with 8 bases between. The CDR3 runs to 13 residues. CDR1 LNHDA and CDR2 SQIVND come from the germline V gene (reference sequence). This CDR3 is CASSISGDYGYTF. The DNA of the CDR3 is TGTGCCAGTAGTATTTCAGGGGACTATGGCTACACCTTC. Together with reference TRBV19 and TRBJ1-2, the CDR3 gives the full variable domain: DGGITQSPKYLFRKEGQNVTLSCEQNLNHDAMYWYRQDPGQGLRLIYYSQIVNDFQKGDIAEGYSVSREKKESFPLTVTSAQKNPTAFYLCASSISGDYGYTFGSGTRLTVV.

The chain recombines TRBV11-3 with TRBJ1-6; D is undetermined. The CDR3 extends over 13 amino acids. Deletions cut 1 base from V and 8 bases from J, with 6 bases between. CDR1 is SGHNT and CDR2 is YENEEA in the germline V gene. The CDR3 loop is CASSLGRDSPLHF. The DNA for the CDR3 is TGTGCCAGCAGCTTAGGCCGGGATTCACCCCTCCACTTT.

CDR3 in DNA: TGTGCCAGCAGCCAAGACGGGGGGGCCGGGAATGAGCAGTTCTTC. Translating it yields CASSQDGGAGNEQFF. The chain has TRBV4-2 and TRBJ2-1, with 8 bases that match TRBD2. With 0 bases clipped from V and 7 bases from J, the junction kept 5 bases outside the gene matches. Germline loops: CDR1 LGHNA, CDR2 YNFKEQ. The CDR3 consists of 15 residues.

The V gene is TRBV4-2, the J gene TRBJ2-2; 9 nucleotides match TRBD1. Germline V gives CDR1 LGHNA, CDR2 YNFKEQ. With 0 bases clipped from V and 6 bases from J, the junction kept 5 bases outside the gene matches. The CDR3 runs to 16 residues. CDR3 in amino acids: CASSQDWGQGPGELFF. CDR3 sequence (DNA): TGTGCCAGCAGCCAAGATTGGGGACAGGGACCCGGGGAGCTGTTTTTT.

This chain links TRBV10-3 with TRBJ1-1, with D uncertain. The CDR3 loop spans 17 amino acids. The germline V gene has CDR1 ENHRY and CDR2 SYGVKD. V was cut by 0 bases and J by 1 base, with 15 bases left in between. The CDR3 region has the DNA TGTGCCATCAGTGAGTCGCGGAGGAGGTGGAAGAACACTGAAGCTTTCTTT. Amino acids: CAISESRRRWKNTEAFF.

The chain employs TRBV6-5 and TRBJ2-7, with D unresolved. V lost 6 bases and J lost 0, with 15 bases in between. Looked up from germline, CDR1 is MNHEY and CDR2 is SVGAGI. The CDR3 is 15 amino acids. The CDR3 DNA sequence: TGTGCCAGCAGCCGCCGCGGTCCAAGCTCCTACGAGCAGTACTTC. It encodes CASSRRGPSSYEQYF.

The rearrangement links TRBV7-9 to TRBJ1-1; a weak D match, TRBD1 (5 bases). V was trimmed by 5 bases and J by 4 bases, leaving 11 bases between them. The CDR3 sequence is 13 residues long. Germline-derived CDR1 and CDR2 are SEHNR and FQNEAQ (reference sequence). The CDR3 reads CASSPGGGTEAFF. The CDR3 region has the DNA TGTGCCAGCAGCCCGGGGGGTGGCACTGAAGCTTTCTTT.

V usage is TRBV27 and J usage is TRBJ1-2; the match to TRBD1 covers 8 bases. Germline-derived CDR1 and CDR2 are MNHEY and SMNVEV (reference sequence). This CDR3 region has 13 residues. V lost 6 bases to trimming and J lost 7 bases; unmatched junction nucleotides: 7. CDR3 DNA: TGTGCCAGCAGATACGGCCAGGGGGCTGGCTACACCTTC. Its protein product is CASRYGQGAGYTF.

The genes are TRBV5-4 and TRBJ1-2, with 12 positions matching TRBD1. Germline assignment: CDR1 SGHNT and CDR2 YYREEE (reference sequence). CDR3 length equals 13 residues. Trimming at V came to 7 bases and at J to 7 bases, leaving 5 bases not matched to a gene. This CDR3 is CASGGTGGRGYTF. The CDR3 nucleotides read TGTGCCAGCGGAGGGACAGGGGGCCGTGGCTACACCTTC.

In DNA, the CDR3 is TGTGCCAGTAGTCCTGACAGGGGGTTTGGCGGCTACACCTTC. The encoded protein is CASSPDRGFGGYTF. V gene TRBV19 combines with J gene TRBJ1-2; the match to TRBD1 covers 9 bases. In germline, CDR1 is LNHDA, CDR2 SQIVND (reference sequence). The CDR3 contains 14 residues. V trimming: 5 bases; J trimming: 8 bases; junction bases outside the gene matches: 9.

This clone has only one observation. CDR3 sequence: CASSGQGGEQYF. CDR3 in DNA: TGTGCCAGCAGCGGACAGGGGGGCGAGCAGTACTTC. V gene TRBV5-4 combines with J gene TRBJ2-7, with TRBD1 identical over 10 bases. The V gene's germline CDR1 is SGHNT and CDR2 YYREEE (reference sequence). The CDR3 has 12 amino acids. The V gene end was trimmed by 4 bases and the J gene end by 6 bases; junction bases not matched to a gene: 1. Filled out from reference TRBV5-4 and TRBJ2-7, the complete variable domain reads ETGVTQSPTHLIKTRGQQVTLRCSSQSGHNTVSWYQQALGQGPQFIFQYYREEENGRGNFPPRFSGLQFPNYSSELNVNALELDDSALYLCASSGQGGEQYFGPGTRLTVT.

The V and J genes are TRBV9 and TRBJ1-1, with D perhaps TRBD1 (5 bases). The CDR3 loop spans 16 amino acids. From germline, CDR1 is SGDLS and CDR2 YYNGEE. V was cut by 3 bases and J by 0 bases, with 15 bases left in between. This CDR3 reads CASSAGGVGVNTEAFF. In nucleotides, the CDR3 is TGTGCCAGCAGCGCCGGGGGGGTTGGGGTGAACACTGAAGCTTTCTTT.

V gene TRBV5-6 combines with J gene TRBJ2-7, with 7 positions matching TRBD1. V shed 5 bases and J 12 bases; nucleotides not matched to a gene: 14. The CDR3 extends over 13 amino acids. CDR1 and CDR2 from the germline V gene are SGHDT and YYEEEE. The CDR3 DNA sequence: TGTGCCAGCAGACCGGACAGGTTCGGTGGTCTGTACTTC. This gives the protein CASRPDRFGGLYF.

The chain uses TRBV4-3 and TRBJ1-2; 9 nucleotides line up with TRBD1. Germline V gene sequence: CDR1 LGHNA, CDR2 YSLEER. The CDR3 consists of 15 residues. Trimming removed 4 bases from V and 4 bases from J; junction bases left unmatched: 7. The CDR3 here is CASSLTGTGFYGYTF. In DNA form, the CDR3 reads TGCGCCAGCAGCCTTACCGGGACAGGGTTCTATGGCTACACCTTC.

The chain carries TRBV5-4 and TRBJ1-2, with D maybe TRBD1 (6 bases). This CDR3 region has 13 residues. Deletions cut 0 bases from V and 3 bases from J, with 6 bases between. Looked up from germline, CDR1 is SGHNT and CDR2 is YYREEE (reference sequence). For the CDR3, the DNA is TGTGCCAGCAGCTTGGCAGGGGACTATGGCTACACCTTC. Protein: CASSLAGDYGYTF.

The chain employs TRBV5-1 and TRBJ2-3, with a tentative D call TRBD1 (5 bases). The CDR3 contains 16 residues. V was pared by 0 bases and J by 1 base, with 12 bases between. Germline V gene data show CDR1 as SGHRS and CDR2 as YFSETQ. The DNA of the CDR3 is TGCGCCAGCAGCTTGGTTGTCGCAGGGCGCACAGATACGCAGTATTTT. Its translation: CASSLVVAGRTDTQYF.

The chain joins TRBV4-2 to TRBJ1-5; D is undetermined. Germline V lookup: CDR1 LGHNA, CDR2 YNFKEQ. This CDR3 region has 17 residues. Trimming shortened V by 0 bases and J by 1 base, and 13 bases separated the two germline ends. The CDR3 sequence is CASSQEVVGSSNQPQHF. The CDR3 bases are TGTGCCAGCAGCCAAGAAGTTGTGGGCAGCAGCAATCAGCCCCAGCATTTT.

The chain carries TRBV19 and TRBJ1-6; no reliable D call. CDR3 length: 14 amino acids. Germline CDR1 reads LNHDA; CDR2 reads SQIVND (reference sequence). Trimming removed 2 bases from V and 11 bases from J, with 13 bases in between. For the CDR3, the DNA is TGTGCCAGTAGTATATTGGGCCGTCGGCCACCCCTCCACTTT. Amino acid sequence: CASSILGRRPPLHF.

The chain uses TRBV5-8 and TRBJ1-1; D is perhaps TRBD1 (5 bases). V lost 5 bases and J lost 6, with 20 bases in between. Germline-derived CDR1 and CDR2 are SGHTS and YDEGEE. The CDR3 covers 15 residues. The CDR3 coding sequence is TGTGCCAGCAGGGTTGAGGTAATCGGGGACTCTGAAGCTTTCTTT. Translating gives CASRVEVIGDSEAFF. The full variable domain, rest sourced from reference TRBV5-8 and TRBJ1-1, is EAGVTQSPTHLIKTRGQQATLRCSPISGHTSVYWYQQALGLGLQFLLWYDEGEERNRGNFPPRFSGRQFPNYSSELNVNALELEDSALYLCASRVEVIGDSEAFFGQGTRLTVV.

This clone appeared once. The rearrangement joins TRBV5-6 to TRBJ1-2, with 7 bases matching TRBD1. The length of the CDR3 is 13 residues. With V trimmed by 5 bases and J by 7 bases, 8 bases remained unmatched. CDR1 SGHDT and CDR2 YYEEEE come from the germline V gene. In DNA form, the CDR3 reads TGTGCCAGCAGTTCCCCAGGGGGTCGTGGCTACACCTTC. Its protein is CASSSPGGRGYTF. The full variable domain, its missing parts supplied by reference TRBV5-6 and TRBJ1-2, is DAGVTQSPTHLIKTRGQQVTLRCSPKSGHDTVSWYQQALGQGPQFIFQYYEEEERQRGNFPDRFSGHQFPNYSSELNVNALLLGDSALYLCASSSPGGRGYTFGSGTRLTVV.

The rearrangement uses TRBV5-6 and TRBJ2-3; tentative D call: TRBD2 (5 bases). CDR3 length equals 11 residues. Looked up from germline, CDR1 is SGHDT and CDR2 is YYEEEE. V lost 4 bases and J 14 bases, leaving 14 bases between the germline ends. The CDR3 sequence is CASSLGRLWYF. The CDR3 DNA sequence: TGTGCCAGCAGCCTTGGGAGATTGTGGTATTTT.